This TCR beta chain was found in a study of blood T cells in healthy people across ages. The CDR3 contains 14 residues. Trimming left V 3 bases short and J 2 bases short, with 11 bases between. The germline gives CDR1 DFQATT, CDR2 SNEGSKA (reference sequence). The second PCR ran about 6 to 12 cycles with a sample-barcoded 5' primer and J-beta primers. TCRdb itself ran the 5' RACE reads through MiXCR, one entry per CDR3 protein. The data hold 870,000 or so distinct CDR3 sequences, with 29% observed a single time. The receptor was derived from a woman over 75 in good health. The V gene is TRBV20-1, the J gene TRBJ2-1; maybe TRBD1 (5 bases). Material: blood. The CDR3 reads CSASSQGPYNEQFF. The CDR3 DNA reads as TGCAGTGCTAGCAGTCAGGGCCCCTACAATGAGCAGTTCTTC.